These 30 T cell receptor beta chains were all obtained from the same sample, sequenced in a study of siplizumab effects on memory and regulatory T cells. Method: immunoSEQ multiplex PCR; TCRdb's copy keeps in-frame clones and lacks some. The profile shows more than 85,000 clones, 80% to 95% of them singletons. Sequencing used CD4+ T cells sorted from blood. The receptors shown here come from a human donor in good health.

The V gene is TRBV9, the J gene TRBJ2-1, with TRBD2 identical over 7 bases. CDR1 is SGDLS, CDR2 YYNGEE, per germline. V was clipped by 0 bases and J by 5 bases; unmatched bases: 8. This CDR3 has 16 residues. The CDR3 bases are TGTGCCAGCAGCGTAGCACTGAGGGAGGGCGACAATGAGCAGTTCTTC. Protein: CASSVALREGDNEQFF.

The chain employs TRBV7-8 and TRBJ2-5; D is tentatively TRBD1 or TRBD2 (5 bases each). The end of the DNA fits TRBJ2-7 better, so the J call may be wrong. CDR3 length: 13 residues. CDR1 and CDR2 (germline): SGHVS, FQNEAQ. CDR3 in amino acids: CASSLLGVDEQYF. The CDR3 DNA follows: TGTGCCAGCAGCTTATTGGGGGTCGACGAGCAGTACTTC.

The rearrangement joins TRBV19 to TRBJ2-3; 9 bases match TRBD1. Trimming cost V 7 bases and J 4 bases; bases outside gene matches: 12. Germline V lookup: CDR1 LNHDA, CDR2 SQIVND (reference sequence). The CDR3 has 16 residues. The CDR3 protein is CASKRGHRQGADTQYF. In DNA form, the CDR3 reads TGTGCCAGTAAACGGGGACACCGACAGGGGGCAGATACGCAGTATTTT.

Concerning this clone itself: At one of its ends the junction is not consistent with the germline gene, which may arise from a read error. The V and J genes are TRBV2 and TRBJ1-2; the D is unclear. Germline V gene data show CDR1 as SNHLY and CDR2 as FYNNEI. The CDR3 spans 13 residues. The CDR3 nucleotides are TGTGCCAGCAGCGAAGACCTCTCCTATGGCTACACCTTC. Translation: CASSEDLSYGYTF.

V and J are TRBV5-1 and TRBJ2-1, with D unresolved. CDR1 SGHRS and CDR2 YFSETQ come from the germline V gene. CDR3 length: 16 amino acids. The V and J ends lost 0 bases and 5 bases respectively, with 15 bases between them. CDR3: CASSLARLDGHNEQFF. The CDR3 DNA reads TGCGCCAGCAGCTTGGCGCGGCTAGATGGCCACAATGAGCAGTTCTTC.

The gene calls are TRBV5-1 and TRBJ1-1, with D maybe TRBD1 (5 bases). Germline V gene sequence: CDR1 SGHRS, CDR2 YFSETQ. The CDR3 loop spans 12 amino acids. The germline V and J ends were trimmed by 2 bases and 5 bases, with 7 bases remaining between them. In DNA, the CDR3 is TGCGCCAGCAGCTTACGGGGGACTGAAGCTTTCTTT. It encodes CASSLRGTEAFF.

V gene TRBV7-9 combines with J gene TRBJ2-7, with a possible D match to TRBD2 (7 bases). Germline assignment: CDR1 SEHNR and CDR2 FQNEAQ (reference sequence). Trimming removed 6 bases from V and 6 bases from J, with 18 bases in between. The CDR3 is 14 residues long. CDR3 protein: CASRVNRGGAEQYF. CDR3 nucleotide sequence: TGTGCCAGCAGGGTTAATCGAGGGGGGGCCGAGCAGTACTTC.

The chain has TRBV20-1 and TRBJ1-2; D is unclear. There are 11 residues in the CDR3. Deletions cut 3 bases from V and 7 bases from J, with 9 bases between. CDR1 is DFQATT and CDR2 is SNEGSKA in the germline V gene (reference sequence). In DNA form, the CDR3 reads TGCAGTGCTAGCTATCGTTTTGGCTACACCTTC. This codes for CSASYRFGYTF.

The chain is built from TRBV10-1 and TRBJ2-2; D gene uncertain. The CDR3 is made up of 12 amino acids. Germline V gives CDR1 WNHNN, CDR2 SYGVQD (reference sequence). Trimming took 8 bases from V and 1 from J, leaving 5 bases between them. CDR3 sequence reads: CASAMNTGELFF. In DNA, the CDR3 is TGCGCCAGCGCGATGAACACCGGGGAGCTGTTTTTT.

This chain joins TRBV9 and TRBJ2-3; D might be TRBD2 (6 bases). This CDR3 is 16 amino acids long. V lost 3 bases, J lost 0 bases, and 14 bases lay in between. Germline V gives CDR1 SGDLS, CDR2 YYNGEE. This CDR3 reads CASSAHSGASTDTQYF. As DNA, the CDR3 is TGTGCCAGCAGCGCCCATAGCGGAGCTAGCACAGATACGCAGTATTTT.

A single count supports this clone. The rearrangement joins TRBV18 to TRBJ1-2; 7 bases are shared with TRBD1. From germline, CDR1 is KGHSH and CDR2 LQKENI. This CDR3 is built from 16 residues. Trimming took 3 bases from V and 3 from J; bases not matched to a gene: 10. The CDR3 here is CASSPYVDRQDYGYTF. CDR3 DNA: TGTGCCAGCTCACCTTACGTGGACAGGCAAGACTATGGCTACACCTTC.

The V call is TRBV6-1, the J call TRBJ1-1; D is possibly TRBD1 (5 bases). The V gene lost 5 bases and the J gene lost 6 bases, with 16 bases spanning the gap. The germline gives CDR1 MNHNS, CDR2 SASEGT. This CDR3 spans 14 amino acids. The CDR3 spells CASSTRFVTAEAFF. The CDR3 region has the DNA TGTGCCAGCAGTACCCGCTTCGTGACAGCTGAAGCTTTCTTT.

J is TRBJ2-1 and V is TRBV19; 13 bases fit TRBD2. Germline V CDR1 and CDR2: LNHDA, SQIVND (reference sequence). Trimming took 3 bases from V and 8 from J; bases not matched to a gene: 7. The CDR3 length is 16 residues. The CDR3 DNA follows: TGTGCCAGTAGTATGGGGACTAGCGGGAAAGGATATGAGCAGTTCTTC. Translation: CASSMGTSGKGYEQFF.

The chain recombines TRBV20-1 with TRBJ2-1, with a tentative D call TRBD1 (5 bases). CDR1 and CDR2 from the germline V gene are DFQATT and SNEGSKA (reference sequence). V lost 6 bases and J 13 bases, leaving 13 bases between the germline ends. This CDR3 is 10 amino acids long. CDR3 sequence: CSAVDRYQFF. DNA for the CDR3: TGCAGTGCAGTAGACAGATATCAGTTCTTC.

V gene TRBV7-9 combines with J gene TRBJ2-1; 9 bases match TRBD1. This CDR3 comprises 15 residues. Germline CDR1 and CDR2: SEHNR and FQNEAQ (reference sequence). V lost 8 bases and J lost 6; bases outside the gene matches: 11. The CDR3, as DNA: TGTGCCAGCGAGGGGTGGGGACAGGGCCGCAATGAGCAGTTCTTC. This sequence encodes CASEGWGQGRNEQFF.

The V call is TRBV19, the J call TRBJ2-7; D possibly uses TRBD1 or TRBD2 (6 bases each). The germline gives CDR1 LNHDA, CDR2 SQIVND (reference sequence). The ends were cut back, 5 bases at V and 5 bases at J, with 16 bases in the middle. This CDR3 has 14 amino acids. The CDR3 sequence is CASSGAGGRNEQYF. CDR3 nucleotide sequence: TGTGCCAGTAGTGGGGCCGGGGGCCGCAACGAGCAGTACTTC.

The genes are TRBV18 and TRBJ1-2; maybe TRBD1 (5 bases). The CDR3 extends over 17 amino acids. Per the germline V gene, CDR1 is KGHSH and CDR2 is LQKENI. Trimming stripped 3 bases from V and 2 bases from J, with 19 bases between. CDR3 sequence: CASSPSRSSQGNYGYTF. In DNA form, the CDR3 reads TGTGCCAGCTCACCTTCCCGGTCGTCCCAGGGCAACTATGGCTACACCTTC.

The rearrangement joins TRBV28 to TRBJ2-7, with 11 bases fitting TRBD2. V trimming: 6 bases; J trimming: 1 base; junction bases outside the gene matches: 2. Germline-derived CDR1 and CDR2 are MDHEN and SYDVKM. The CDR3 spans 14 residues. The CDR3 here is CASRRTSGSYEQYF. The CDR3 nucleotides are TGTGCCAGCAGGAGGACTAGCGGGTCCTACGAGCAGTACTTC.

This clone appeared once. The rearrangement uses TRBV7-8 and TRBJ1-1, with 8 bases lining up with TRBD1. CDR1 is SGHVS, CDR2 FQNEAQ, per germline. The CDR3 has 15 residues. Trimming took 2 bases from V and 6 from J; bases not matched to a gene: 8. The CDR3 bases are TGTGCCAGCAGCTTATTGCAGGGGGCAAATTCTGAAGCTTTCTTT. This translates into CASSLLQGANSEAFF.

The chain is built from TRBV5-8 and TRBJ1-2; 8 bases map to TRBD1. Looked up from germline, CDR1 is SGHTS and CDR2 is YDEGEE. The CDR3 consists of 16 residues. Trimming took 1 base from V and 1 from J; bases not matched to a gene: 6. The CDR3, as DNA: TGTGCCAGCAGCTTGTCGTGGGGACAGGATAACTATGGCTACACCTTC. Translating it yields CASSLSWGQDNYGYTF.

V and J are TRBV15 and TRBJ1-1; the D is unclear. The V and J ends lost 0 bases and 0 bases respectively, with 14 bases between them. The CDR3 totals 17 residues. The germline CDR1 and CDR2 sequences are LNHNV and YYDKDF (reference sequence). CDR3 coding DNA: TGTGCCACCAGCAGAGATGTCATATCCCGATTGAACACTGAAGCTTTCTTT. This codes for CATSRDVISRLNTEAFF.

The V gene is TRBV7-9, the J gene TRBJ1-1; D gene unclear. The germline CDR1 and CDR2 sequences are SEHNR and FQNEAQ (reference sequence). This CDR3 region has 13 residues. The germline V and J ends were trimmed by 6 bases and 0 bases, with 8 bases remaining between them. The CDR3 here is CASRSTVNTEAFF. CDR3 DNA sequence: TGTGCCAGCAGGTCGACCGTGAACACTGAAGCTTTCTTT.

V gene TRBV7-9 combines with J gene TRBJ2-5; D gene uncertain. Germline CDR1 and CDR2: SEHNR and FQNEAQ (reference sequence). The CDR3 loop spans 12 amino acids. The V end lost 3 bases, the J end lost 5 bases, and 7 bases lay between the germline ends. This CDR3 is CASSLSRETQYF. The CDR3 bases are TGTGCCAGCAGCTTGTCCAGGGAGACCCAGTACTTC. The whole variable domain, remainder taken from reference TRBV7-9 and TRBJ2-5, is DTGVSQNPRHKITKRGQNVTFRCDPISEHNRLYWYRQTLGQGPEFLTYFQNEAQLEKSRLLSDRFSAERPKGSFSTLEIQRTEQGDSAMYLCASSLSRETQYFGPGTRLLVL.

The chain links TRBV10-1 to TRBJ1-5; D is possibly TRBD1 (6 bases). Trimming took 1 base from V and 6 from J, leaving 16 bases between them. Germline CDR1 and CDR2: WNHNN and SYGVQD (reference sequence). The CDR3 has 16 amino acids. In nucleotides, the CDR3 is TGCGCCAGCAGTGAGTGGGGGGGCGAGGCGGCTCAGCCCCAGCATTTT. It translates to CASSEWGGEAAQPQHF.

This chain joins TRBV7-9 and TRBJ2-1; 13 bases fit TRBD2. The V gene's germline CDR1 is SEHNR and CDR2 FQNEAQ (reference sequence). Trimming at V came to 1 base and at J to 7 bases, leaving 13 bases not matched to a gene. The CDR3 is made up of 19 amino acids. This chain's CDR3 is CASSLGGGTSGTLGNEQFF. CDR3 sequence (DNA): TGTGCCAGCAGCTTAGGTGGGGGGACTAGCGGGACTCTAGGGAATGAGCAGTTCTTC.

The chain links TRBV28 to TRBJ1-5; D remains ambiguous. Germline V lookup: CDR1 MDHEN, CDR2 SYDVKM. This CDR3 has 14 amino acids. V shed 5 bases and J shed 5 bases, with 13 bases lying between them. This chain's CDR3 is CASSLHGLHQPQHF. CDR3 DNA sequence: TGTGCCAGCAGTCTTCATGGTCTCCATCAGCCCCAGCATTTT.

J is TRBJ2-5 and V is TRBV27; TRBD1 matches at 7 bases. V was pared by 5 bases and J by 1 base, with 10 bases of the junction left unmatched. Germline CDR1 MNHEY, CDR2 SMNVEV (reference sequence). This CDR3 comprises 16 residues. As DNA, the CDR3 is TGTGCCAGCAGTGGGGGTACAGGGGCCCCCCAAGAGACCCAGTACTTC. Amino acid sequence: CASSGGTGAPQETQYF.

V gene TRBV9 combines with J gene TRBJ2-3, with 10 bases aligning to TRBD2. This CDR3 is built from 16 residues. CDR1 and CDR2 (germline): SGDLS, YYNGEE. Trimming cost V 4 bases and J 2 bases; bases outside gene matches: 7. The CDR3 reads CASSPWTSGTTDTQYF. CDR3 DNA: TGTGCCAGCAGCCCATGGACTAGCGGTACCACAGATACGCAGTATTTT.

The chain employs TRBV19 and TRBJ1-5, with TRBD1 identical over 7 bases. Trimming at V came to 5 bases and at J to 3 bases, leaving 13 bases not matched to a gene. CDR1 and CDR2 (germline): LNHDA, SQIVND (reference sequence). CDR3 length: 17 residues. CDR3 sequence reads: CASSPQGRGQVNQPQHF. The CDR3 DNA is TGTGCCAGTAGTCCCCAGGGGAGGGGGCAGGTCAATCAGCCCCAGCATTTT.

For the CDR3, the DNA is TGTGCCTGGAGTGCCCCCGACAGGGGGAAGTATGGCTACACCTTC. Translated: CAWSAPDRGKYGYTF. The rearrangement joins TRBV30 to TRBJ1-2; 9 bases map to TRBD1. The CDR3 consists of 15 residues. Trimming cost V 1 base and J 5 bases; bases outside gene matches: 8. The germline CDR1 and CDR2 sequences are GTSNPN and SVGIG (reference sequence).